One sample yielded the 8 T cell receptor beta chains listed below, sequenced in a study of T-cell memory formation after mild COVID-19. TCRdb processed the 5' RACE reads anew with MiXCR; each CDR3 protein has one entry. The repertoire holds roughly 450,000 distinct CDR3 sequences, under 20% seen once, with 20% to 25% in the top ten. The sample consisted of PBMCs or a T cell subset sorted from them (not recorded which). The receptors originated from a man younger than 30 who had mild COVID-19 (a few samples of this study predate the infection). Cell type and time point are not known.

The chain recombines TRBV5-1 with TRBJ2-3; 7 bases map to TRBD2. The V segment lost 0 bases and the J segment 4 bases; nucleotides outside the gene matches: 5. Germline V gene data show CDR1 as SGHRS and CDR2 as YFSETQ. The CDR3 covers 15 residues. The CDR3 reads CASSLAEGRADTQYF. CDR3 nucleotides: TGCGCCAGCAGCTTGGCGGAGGGGAGGGCAGATACGCAGTATTTT. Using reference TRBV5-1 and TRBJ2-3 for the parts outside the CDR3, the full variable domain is KAGVTQTPRYLIKTRGQQVTLSCSPISGHRSVSWYQQTPGQGLQFLFEYFSETQRNKGNFPGRFSGRQFSNSRSEMNVSTLELGDSALYLCASSLAEGRADTQYFGPGTRLTVL.

CDR3 loop: CASSPTTSGVYNEQFF. CDR3 sequence (DNA): TGTGCCAGCAGCCCAACGACTAGCGGGGTCTACAATGAGCAGTTCTTC. The chain employs TRBV2 and TRBJ2-1; TRBD2 matches at 11 bases. The V and J ends lost 6 bases and 3 bases, in that order; junction bases with no gene match: 7. This CDR3 has 16 residues. Germline V gene data show CDR1 as SNHLY and CDR2 as FYNNEI.

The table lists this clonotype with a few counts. The DNA for the CDR3 is TGTGCCAGCAGTCCGAAGGAGACAGGGCACTATGGCTACACCTTC. Translation: CASSPKETGHYGYTF. This chain joins TRBV6-2 or TRBV6-3 and TRBJ1-2; 7 positions agree with TRBD1. From germline, CDR1 is MNHEY and CDR2 SVGEGT. V lost 5 bases to trimming and J lost 3 bases; unmatched junction nucleotides: 9. CDR3 length equals 15 residues.

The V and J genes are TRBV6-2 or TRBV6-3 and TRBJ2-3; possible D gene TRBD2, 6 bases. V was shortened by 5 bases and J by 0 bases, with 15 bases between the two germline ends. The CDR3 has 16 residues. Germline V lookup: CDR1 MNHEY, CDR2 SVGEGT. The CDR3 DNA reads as TGTGCCAGCAGTCCCAGGAGGGGCGCGAGCACAGATACGCAGTATTTT. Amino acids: CASSPRRGASTDTQYF.

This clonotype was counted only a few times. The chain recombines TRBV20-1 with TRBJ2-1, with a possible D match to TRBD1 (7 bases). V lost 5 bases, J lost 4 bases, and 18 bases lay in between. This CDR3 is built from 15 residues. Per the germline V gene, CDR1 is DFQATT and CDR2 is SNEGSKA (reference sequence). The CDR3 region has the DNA TGCAGTGCTTACCCGGAGGGGGCCCGTTACAATGAGCAGTTCTTC. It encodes CSAYPEGARYNEQFF.

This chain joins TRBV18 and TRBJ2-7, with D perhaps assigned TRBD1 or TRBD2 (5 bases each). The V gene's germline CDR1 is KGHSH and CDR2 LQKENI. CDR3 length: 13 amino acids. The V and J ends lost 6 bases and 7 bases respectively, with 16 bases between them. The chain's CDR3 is CASSFGTDREQYV. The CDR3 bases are TGTGCCAGCTCGTTCGGGACGGATCGGGAGCAGTACGTC.

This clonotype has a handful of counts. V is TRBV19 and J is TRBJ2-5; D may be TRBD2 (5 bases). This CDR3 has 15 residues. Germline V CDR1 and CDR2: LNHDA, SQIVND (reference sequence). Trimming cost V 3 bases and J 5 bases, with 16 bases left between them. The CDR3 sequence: CASSMYVGGSETQYF. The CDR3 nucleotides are TGTGCCAGTAGTATGTACGTCGGCGGGTCGGAGACCCAGTACTTC.

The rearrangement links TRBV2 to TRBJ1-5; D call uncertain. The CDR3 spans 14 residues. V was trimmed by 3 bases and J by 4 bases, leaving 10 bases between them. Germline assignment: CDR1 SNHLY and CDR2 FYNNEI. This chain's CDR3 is CASSDLVGNQPQHF. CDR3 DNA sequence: TGTGCCAGCAGTGATCTGGTGGGTAATCAGCCCCAGCATTTT. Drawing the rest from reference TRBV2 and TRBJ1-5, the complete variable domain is EPEVTQTPSHQVTQMGQEVILRCVPISNHLYFYWYRQILGQKVEFLVSFYNNEISEKSEIFDDQFSVERPDGSNFTLKIRSTKLEDSAMYFCASSDLVGNQPQHFGDGTRLSIL.